A single sample is the source of the 14 T cell receptor beta chains below, sequenced in a study of PD-1 blockade in mismatch repair-deficient tumors. Measured with immunoSEQ multiplex PCR; TCRdb has only the in-frame clones, and not every one. The data contain fewer than 45,000 clones, 85% of them singletons. The material was peripheral blood, obtained roughly 76 weeks after starting pembrolizumab. The receptors were sampled from an adult with mismatch repair-deficient cancer.

V usage is TRBV12-5 and J usage is TRBJ2-7, with D perhaps matching TRBD2 (5 bases). With 6 bases removed from V and 2 bases from J, the gap between germline ends came to 17 bases. CDR1 and CDR2 from the germline V gene are LGHNT and FRNRAP. The CDR3 runs 15 residues. In nucleotides, the CDR3 is TGTGCTAGTGGGCTGAGGGTCCACTTGGCCTACGAGCAGTACTTC. Protein sequence: CASGLRVHLAYEQYF.

The chain uses TRBV11-1 and TRBJ2-7; TRBD2 agrees at 11 bases. Trimming at V came to 5 bases and at J to 7 bases, leaving 7 bases not matched to a gene. Germline CDR1 is SGHAT and CDR2 is FQDESV (reference sequence). This CDR3 is built from 14 residues. The CDR3 loop is CASSPSGRTGEQYF. CDR3 bases: TGTGCCAGCAGCCCTAGCGGGAGGACGGGGGAGCAGTACTTC.

The chain employs TRBV9 and TRBJ1-1; D might be TRBD1 (5 bases). CDR3 length: 13 residues. Germline lookup yields CDR1 SGDLS and CDR2 YYNGEE. Trimming took 0 bases from V and 6 from J, leaving 9 bases between them. This chain's CDR3 is CASSVDGAAEAFF. As DNA, the CDR3 is TGTGCCAGCAGCGTAGACGGGGCCGCTGAAGCTTTCTTT.

This clone has just one count. The J gene is TRBJ2-1, the V gene TRBV5-8; D possibly uses TRBD1 or TRBD2 (5 bases each). The V end was cut by 3 bases, the J end by 0 bases, with 16 bases between. Germline values: CDR1 SGHTS, CDR2 YDEGEE. There are 17 residues in the CDR3. CDR3 nucleotide sequence: TGTGCCAGCAGCTCCCGCTCTTCGGGACGCTCCTACAATGAGCAGTTCTTC. The encoded protein is CASSSRSSGRSYNEQFF.

The CDR3: CASSMGGLAGVTDTQYF. As DNA, the CDR3 is TGTGCCAGCAGCATGGGGGGACTAGCGGGAGTTACAGATACGCAGTATTTT. This rearrangement joins TRBV9 to TRBJ2-3, with 14 bases lining up with TRBD2. The length of the CDR3 is 17 residues. The J segment lost 3 bases and the V segment lost 4 bases, leaving 7 bases of the junction unmatched. Germline V gene data show CDR1 as SGDLS and CDR2 as YYNGEE.

V usage is TRBV5-1 and J usage is TRBJ1-2, with 11 bases lining up with TRBD1. Germline CDR1 is SGHRS and CDR2 is YFSETQ. The junction had 12 bases not matched to a gene; V was cut back by 4 bases and J by 7 bases. This CDR3 spans 16 amino acids. CDR3 region: CASSPELDRGRGGYTF. As DNA, the CDR3 is TGCGCCAGCAGCCCCGAACTGGACAGGGGGCGGGGTGGCTACACCTTC.

The rearrangement uses TRBV19 and TRBJ2-1, with TRBD2 identical over 9 bases. Germline loops: CDR1 LNHDA, CDR2 SQIVND (reference sequence). Trimming removed 5 bases from V and 8 bases from J; junction bases left unmatched: 10. The CDR3 consists of 15 residues. CDR3 residues: CASSSLAGGPYEQFF. The CDR3 DNA reads TGTGCCAGTAGTTCCCTTGCGGGAGGGCCTTATGAGCAGTTCTTC.

The V call is TRBV12-5, the J call TRBJ2-1, with no clear D. The germline gives CDR1 LGHNT, CDR2 FRNRAP. Trimming left V 3 bases short and J 8 bases short, with 2 bases between. This CDR3 has 10 amino acids. The CDR3 sequence is CASGLHEQFF. The CDR3 nucleotides are TGTGCTAGTGGTTTACATGAGCAGTTCTTC. The variable domain in full, with the rest retrieved from reference TRBV12-5 and TRBJ2-1, is DARVTQTPRHKVTEMGQEVTMRCQPILGHNTVFWYRQTMMQGLELLAYFRNRAPLDDSGMPKDRFSAEMPDATLATLKIQPSEPRDSAVYFCASGLHEQFFGPGTRLTVL.

This rearrangement joins TRBV29-1 to TRBJ2-7, with TRBD1 matching over 8 bases. This CDR3 is built from 16 residues. Unmatched junction bases numbered 11, after V lost 0 bases and J lost 4 bases. Germline V gene sequence: CDR1 SQVTM, CDR2 ANQGSEA. The CDR3 nucleotides read TGCAGCGTTGAAGAGGCCACATCAGGGGGCGGTTACGAGCAGTACTTC. Translation gives CSVEEATSGGGYEQYF.

The V and J genes are TRBV30 and TRBJ1-2; 12 bases are shared with TRBD1. V dropped 1 base and J dropped 4; count of bases not matched to a gene: 13. Per germline, CDR1 GTSNPN and CDR2 SVGIG (reference sequence). This CDR3 has 18 amino acids. In nucleotides, the CDR3 is TGTGCCTGGAGTGGGTTTTCCGGGACAGGGGGCACGGCCTATGGCTACACCTTC. Protein product: CAWSGFSGTGGTAYGYTF. Complete variable domain (other parts from reference TRBV30 and TRBJ1-2): SQTIHQWPATLVQPVGSPLSLECTVEGTSNPNLYWYRQAAGRGLQLLFYSVGIGQISSEVPQNLSASRPQDRQFILSSKKLLLSDSGFYLCAWSGFSGTGGTAYGYTFGSGTRLTVV.

The chain has TRBV6-6 and TRBJ1-2, with TRBD1 matching over 7 bases. V was clipped by 0 bases and J by 8 bases; unmatched bases: 12. Germline V gene data show CDR1 as MNHNY and CDR2 as SVGAGI (reference sequence). This CDR3 is 16 amino acids long. The CDR3 protein is CASSYSPRQGEWGYTF. Written as DNA, the CDR3 is TGTGCCAGCAGTTACTCGCCCCGACAGGGAGAATGGGGCTACACCTTC.

The J gene is TRBJ2-7, the V gene TRBV13; the D gene is possibly TRBD2 (5 bases). Germline CDR1 reads PRHDT; CDR2 reads FYEKMQ (reference sequence). This CDR3 is 15 amino acids long. The V end lost 2 bases, the J end lost 1 base, and 12 bases lay between the germline ends. The DNA for the CDR3 is TGTGCCAGCAGCTTATCAGAGCGGCCATCCTACGAGCAGTACTTC. Protein: CASSLSERPSYEQYF.

The chain uses TRBV25-1 and TRBJ1-4; D gene unclear. CDR1 and CDR2 from the germline V gene are MGHDK and SYGVNS. Trimming left V 4 bases short and J 0 bases short, with 9 bases between. The CDR3 loop spans 15 amino acids. The CDR3 DNA reads as TGTGCCAGCAGTGGTACCTCTGCAACTAATGAAAAACTGTTTTTT. Translation gives CASSGTSATNEKLFF.

The V call is TRBV7-2, the J call TRBJ2-3; a weak D match, TRBD1 (5 bases). Germline lookup yields CDR1 SGHTA and CDR2 FQGNSA. CDR3 length: 14 amino acids. V lost 2 bases and J lost 4, with 10 bases in between. The CDR3 region has the DNA TGTGCCAGCAGCTTACAGGGCTTGGCAGATACGCAGTATTTT. This encodes CASSLQGLADTQYF.